The 30 T cell receptor beta chains below come from one sample, sequenced in a study of beta chain features in type 1 diabetes. Study-wide results and limits: Shorter TCRB CDR3s, moderately but significantly so, marked every one of the four CD4+ subsets in Type 1 diabetes patients.

Their antigens remain unidentified. The investigators reverse transcribed all of the isolated RNA, so they sequenced expressed TCRB transcripts. Produced via immunoSEQ multiplex PCR; TCRdb's table is partial and in-frame only. The repertoire holds approximately 50,000 clones, around 60% seen once, with around 0.29% in the top ten. The sequenced sample was stem cell memory CD4+ T cells from blood. All receptors come from a young woman with type 1 diabetes.

This rearrangement joins TRBV30 to TRBJ2-1, with 7 bases identical to TRBD2. Per germline, CDR1 GTSNPN and CDR2 SVGIG (reference sequence). Trimming at V came to 5 bases and at J to 1 base, leaving 5 bases not matched to a gene. This CDR3 has 14 residues. As DNA, the CDR3 is TGTGCCTGGTACTGGGGGGGGTCCTACAATGAGCAGTTCTTC. Translating gives CAWYWGGSYNEQFF.

The sample holds a few counts of this clone. The CDR3 DNA reads as TGTGCCAGCAGCTTAGCGCTGTCTACCTCTGAAGCTTTCTTT. It yields the protein CASSLALSTSEAFF. The chain has TRBV7-2 and TRBJ1-1; D unresolved. CDR3 length equals 14 residues. V lost 0 bases and J 6 bases, leaving 11 bases between the germline ends. Germline CDR1 SGHTA, CDR2 FQGNSA.

The chain joins TRBV7-9 to TRBJ2-1; TRBD2 agrees at 10 bases. The CDR3 loop spans 17 amino acids. The V gene's germline CDR1 is SEHNR and CDR2 FQNEAQ (reference sequence). V lost 5 bases to trimming and J lost 2 bases; unmatched junction nucleotides: 9. CDR3 region: CASSPRLAGKTYNEQFF. Written as DNA, the CDR3 is TGTGCCAGCAGCCCTAGACTAGCGGGTAAAACCTACAATGAGCAGTTCTTC.

The chain has TRBV4-1 and TRBJ2-1, with 9 positions matching TRBD2. J lost 3 bases, V lost 2 bases, and 5 bases had no gene match. Germline V CDR1 and CDR2: MGHRA, YSYEKL. The CDR3 runs 16 residues. As DNA, the CDR3 is TGCGCCAGCAGCCAAACGCCTAGCGGGATCTACAATGAGCAGTTCTTC. It codes for CASSQTPSGIYNEQFF.

Points on this clone: The same CDR3 also results from other DNA sequences found in this sample. The genes are TRBV28 and TRBJ1-2; a weak D match, TRBD1 (5 bases). Germline values: CDR1 MDHEN, CDR2 SYDVKM. Trimming stripped 4 bases from V and 4 bases from J, with 7 bases between. This CDR3 region has 12 residues. The CDR3: CASSSDSYGYTF. The DNA for the CDR3 is TGTGCCAGCAGTTCCGACAGCTATGGCTACACCTTC.

J is TRBJ2-2 and V is TRBV9; a weak D match, TRBD1 (6 bases). The CDR3 consists of 15 residues. The germline V and J ends were trimmed by 3 bases and 0 bases, with 9 bases remaining between them. The germline V gene encodes CDR1 SGDLS and CDR2 YYNGEE. The CDR3 protein is CASSAGTPNTGELFF. Here the CDR3 DNA reads TGTGCCAGCAGCGCCGGGACACCGAACACCGGGGAGCTGTTTTTT.

This clone was counted once. The J gene is TRBJ2-1, the V gene TRBV5-4, with 12 nucleotides matching TRBD2. Germline V gene lookup returns CDR1 SGHNT and CDR2 YYREEE (reference sequence). The CDR3 sequence is 17 residues long. V lost 3 bases, J lost 7 bases, and 11 bases stayed unmatched. CDR3 region: CASSYAGTSGSGNEQFF. As DNA, the CDR3 is TGTGCCAGCAGCTACGCCGGGACTAGCGGGTCTGGAAATGAGCAGTTCTTC.

The chain has TRBV4-1 and TRBJ2-2, with a possible D match to TRBD2 (6 bases). Germline-derived CDR1 and CDR2 are MGHRA and YSYEKL. The CDR3 contains 16 residues. V was cut by 4 bases and J by 1 base, with 13 bases left in between. The CDR3 DNA reads as TGCGCCAGCAGCCCGGGACTCCTCCTGAACACCGGGGAGCTGTTTTTT. It encodes CASSPGLLLNTGELFF.

This clone was counted a few times. The V call is TRBV27, the J call TRBJ2-3; D unclear. V was shortened by 5 bases and J by 6 bases, with 12 bases between the two germline ends. The CDR3 totals 13 residues. The germline V gene encodes CDR1 MNHEY and CDR2 SMNVEV (reference sequence). The DNA for the CDR3 is TGTGCCAGCAGTCTAACCAATGAGGATACGCAGTATTTT. Its translation: CASSLTNEDTQYF.

The genes are TRBV18 and TRBJ2-7, with 11 bases aligning to TRBD1. V was clipped by 2 bases and J by 7 bases; unmatched bases: 13. Germline V CDR1 and CDR2: KGHSH, LQKENI. The CDR3 covers 17 residues. CDR3 loop: CASSPRSAGQGAGEQYF. CDR3 in DNA: TGTGCCAGCTCACCAAGAAGCGCAGGACAGGGGGCTGGGGAGCAGTACTTC.

This clone was seen a handful of times. The rearrangement links TRBV29-1 to TRBJ1-2; D unclear. Trimming took off 6 bases at V and 3 bases at J, with 8 bases between the two ends. The CDR3 spans 11 residues. Germline CDR1 SQVTM, CDR2 ANQGSEA. The CDR3 region is CSVGSYYGYTF. Written as DNA, the CDR3 is TGCAGCGTGGGGAGCTACTATGGCTACACCTTC.

As to this clone: At one of its ends the junction is not consistent with the germline gene, which may arise from a read error. The V gene is TRBV4-1, the J gene TRBJ2-7; a possible D gene is TRBD1 (5 bases). The CDR3 has 16 amino acids. From germline, CDR1 is MGHRA and CDR2 YSYEKL. This chain's CDR3 is CASSQDRAKGFYEQYF. CDR3 coding DNA: TGTGCCAGCAGCCAAGATAGGGCCAAGGGGTTCTACGAGCAGTACTTC.

The chain joins TRBV6-5 to TRBJ1-1; 7 bases line up with TRBD1. J was trimmed by 4 bases and V by 1 base; bases with no gene match: 3. Germline V lookup: CDR1 MNHEY, CDR2 SVGAGI. The CDR3 runs 14 residues. The CDR3 spells CASSYLDRTTEAFF. CDR3 DNA: TGTGCCAGCAGTTACTTGGACAGGACCACTGAAGCTTTCTTT.

J is TRBJ1-1 and V is TRBV29-1; 7 positions agree with TRBD1. CDR3 size: 12 residues. Germline CDR1 SQVTM, CDR2 ANQGSEA. As DNA, the CDR3 is TGCAGGGCTACAGGGGCAAGGACTGAAGCTTTCTTT. Its translation: CRATGARTEAFF.

This rearrangement joins TRBV4-1 to TRBJ2-5; the match to TRBD1 covers 9 bases. The junction had 13 bases not matched to a gene; V was cut back by 0 bases and J by 5 bases. The CDR3 sequence is 18 residues long. Germline V gene data show CDR1 as MGHRA and CDR2 as YSYEKL. This CDR3 reads CASSQEVTGGAPGETQYF. DNA for the CDR3: TGCGCCAGCAGCCAAGAAGTGACAGGGGGTGCCCCGGGGGAGACCCAGTACTTC.

This clone has only a few counts. The chain employs TRBV5-1 and TRBJ2-1, with 12 bases identical to TRBD1. V lost 4 bases, J lost 7 bases, and 3 bases stayed unmatched. Germline assignment: CDR1 SGHRS and CDR2 YFSETQ. This CDR3 contains 14 residues. The CDR3 here is CASSQGQGANEQFF. The DNA for the CDR3 is TGCGCCAGCAGCCAGGGACAGGGGGCGAATGAGCAGTTCTTC. Looking up the rest from reference TRBV5-1 and TRBJ2-1 gives the full variable domain: KAGVTQTPRYLIKTRGQQVTLSCSPISGHRSVSWYQQTPGQGLQFLFEYFSETQRNKGNFPGRFSGRQFSNSRSEMNVSTLELGDSALYLCASSQGQGANEQFFGPGTRLTVL.

This chain joins TRBV19 and TRBJ1-5; tentatively, D is TRBD1 (6 bases). The CDR3 is 15 residues long. Germline V gene sequence: CDR1 LNHDA, CDR2 SQIVND (reference sequence). Between the trimmed V and J ends, which lost 1 base and 6 bases, there was a span of 13 bases. The CDR3 region is CASSIGGGQGQPQHF. The DNA for the CDR3 is TGTGCCAGTAGTATAGGGGGGGGGCAGGGTCAGCCCCAGCATTTT.

This rearrangement joins TRBV6-6 to TRBJ2-3; possibly TRBD2 for D (5 bases). CDR3 length equals 12 residues. The germline V gene encodes CDR1 MNHNY and CDR2 SVGAGI (reference sequence). Trimming cost V 6 bases and J 6 bases, with 10 bases left between them. The chain's CDR3 is CASRAGGDTQYF. In DNA form, the CDR3 reads TGTGCCAGCAGAGCCGGAGGCGATACGCAGTATTTT.

The chain recombines TRBV30 with TRBJ1-4; D gene unclear. Germline V CDR1 and CDR2: GTSNPN, SVGIG (reference sequence). The CDR3 is 14 amino acids. The V end was cut by 3 bases, the J end by 0 bases, with 8 bases between. CDR3 amino acids: CAWRRGATNEKLFF. CDR3 in DNA: TGTGCCTGGAGAAGAGGCGCAACTAATGAAAAACTGTTTTTT.

The chain couples TRBV7-9 to TRBJ2-5, with a tentative D call TRBD2 (5 bases). Germline V lookup: CDR1 SEHNR, CDR2 FQNEAQ (reference sequence). V was pared by 6 bases and J by 1 base, with 12 bases between. The CDR3 consists of 14 residues. CDR3 loop: CASSRTRTQETQYF. As DNA, the CDR3 is TGTGCCAGCAGTCGAACTAGAACCCAAGAGACCCAGTACTTC.

The genes are TRBV7-9 and TRBJ2-7; TRBD1 agrees at 7 bases. J was trimmed by 9 bases and V by 5 bases; bases with no gene match: 4. CDR1 and CDR2 from the germline V gene are SEHNR and FQNEAQ (reference sequence). CDR3 length: 11 amino acids. The CDR3 here is CASSKQGRQYF. DNA of the CDR3: TGTGCCAGCAGCAAACAGGGGCGGCAGTACTTC.

This clone has just a few counts. V gene TRBV18 combines with J gene TRBJ2-1, with 7 nucleotides matching TRBD1. The CDR3 has 14 residues. V gave up 3 bases and J gave up 8 bases; unmatched junction bases: 7. Germline CDR1 and CDR2: KGHSH and LQKENI. The CDR3 loop reads CASSPRDRGDEQFF. CDR3 nucleotide sequence: TGTGCCAGCTCACCCCGGGACAGAGGAGATGAGCAGTTCTTC.

This chain connects TRBV14 to TRBJ2-5; D gene uncertain. V gave up 0 bases and J gave up 7 bases, with 15 bases separating them. Germline V CDR1 and CDR2: SGHDN, FVKESK. This CDR3 is built from 15 residues. The CDR3 is CASSQDNGPAGTQYF. The DNA of the CDR3 is TGTGCCAGCAGCCAAGATAATGGGCCAGCCGGGACCCAGTACTTC.

This clone was detected a few times. The rearrangement joins TRBV7-9 to TRBJ2-5; 9 nucleotides match TRBD1. Germline trimming cut 0 bases from V and 4 bases from J; bases unmatched to any gene: 3. This CDR3 contains 15 residues. Germline assignment: CDR1 SEHNR and CDR2 FQNEAQ (reference sequence). CDR3 bases: TGTGCCAGCAGCTTAGCGAGGACAGGGGTAGAGACCCAGTACTTC. Translated, it gives CASSLARTGVETQYF.

A few counts support this clone. This rearrangement joins TRBV29-1 to TRBJ1-1, with D possibly TRBD1 on 6 matching bases. The germline V and J ends were trimmed by 1 base and 0 bases, with 12 bases remaining between them. Germline V gene sequence: CDR1 SQVTM, CDR2 ANQGSEA. The CDR3 has 15 amino acids. CDR3 sequence: CSVEGGRRVNTEAFF. In DNA, the CDR3 is TGCAGCGTTGAAGGGGGGCGCAGGGTGAACACTGAAGCTTTCTTT.

CDR3 nucleotide sequence: TGTGCCAGCAGTTTGCGGAGGGGAAGCAATCAGCCCCAGCATTTT. Residues: CASSLRRGSNQPQHF. V is TRBV28 and J is TRBJ1-5; perhaps TRBD1 as D (5 bases). V was shortened by 3 bases and J by 1 base, with 10 bases between the two germline ends. This CDR3 comprises 15 residues. Germline CDR1 MDHEN, CDR2 SYDVKM.

The chain is built from TRBV5-4 and TRBJ2-5, with 7 bases that match TRBD2. J gave up 4 bases and V 4 bases, and 7 bases lay outside the gene matches. CDR3 length: 14 residues. Germline CDR1 reads SGHNT; CDR2 reads YYREEE (reference sequence). CDR3 amino acids: CASSRSGTGETQYF. The DNA of the CDR3 is TGTGCCAGCAGCCGGAGCGGGACGGGAGAGACCCAGTACTTC.

This chain joins TRBV28 and TRBJ2-7; 9 positions agree with TRBD2. The CDR3 spans 14 residues. Germline V gives CDR1 MDHEN, CDR2 SYDVKM. With 2 bases clipped from V and 3 bases from J, the junction kept 2 bases outside the gene matches. The CDR3 spells CASSLLAGIYEQYF. The CDR3 DNA sequence: TGTGCCAGCAGTTTACTAGCGGGAATCTACGAGCAGTACTTC.

This chain joins TRBV19 and TRBJ2-7; 7 bases are a match to TRBD1. The length of the CDR3 is 15 residues. Looked up from germline, CDR1 is LNHDA and CDR2 is SQIVND (reference sequence). The V and J ends lost 4 bases and 1 base, in that order; junction bases with no gene match: 7. Written as DNA, the CDR3 is TGTGCCAGTAGTAGGGGCCAGGGGGTATCCTACGAGCAGTACTTC. Residues: CASSRGQGVSYEQYF.

This chain joins TRBV7-3 and TRBJ1-1, with 7 nucleotides matching TRBD1. The CDR3 is 15 amino acids. The germline gives CDR1 SGHTA, CDR2 FQGTGA. V shed 7 bases and J 3 bases; nucleotides not matched to a gene: 11. CDR3 in amino acids: CASKGAGWEDTEAFF. In DNA, the CDR3 is TGTGCCAGCAAGGGGGCAGGGTGGGAGGACACTGAAGCTTTCTTT.